The rows below give T cell receptor beta chains drawn from one sample of a study of cytomegalovirus exposure and HLA in healthy donors. Sequencing used immunoSEQ multiplex PCR; TCRdb keeps in-frame clones, though not all of them. The sample lists under 200,000 clones; about three quarters were seen once. Specimen: PBMCs. Receptor source: a woman between 50 and 59 years old in good health and CMV-seropositive. CDR3s include the opening cysteine and the closing phenylalanine or tryptophan. Clone size is given for some rows only: seen once, a few or many times, or a class if the clone is expanded.

>-|TRBJ2-2|TRBV19
CASSVTGANTGELFF
>-|TRBJ2-3|TRBV7-2
CASTLGLAGGSDTQYF
>once|TRBJ2-7|TRBV29-1
CSVERTGNGFYEQYF
>-|TRBJ1-4|TRBV30
CAWSVGTAKEKLFF
>few|TRBJ1-1|TRBV6-1
CASSQTGLNTEAFF
>-|TRBJ1-1|TRBV6-4
CASSEQGNTEAFF
>once|TRBJ2-2|TRBV11-3
CASSFITSSTGELFF
>-|TRBJ2-1|TRBV5-1
CASSLGPGYYNEQFF
>-|TRBJ1-2|TRBV5-4
CATLQAEGYTF
>once|TRBJ2-7|TRBV18
CASSTTASYEQYF
>once|TRBJ1-5|TRBV28
CASVQGNQPQHF
>few|TRBJ1-1|TRBV6-5
CASSKQGATRAFF
>-|TRBJ1-2|TRBV19
CASSFRDRAGYTF
>-|TRBJ1-1|TRBV19
CASSIGLVNTEAFF
>-|-|TRBV5-1
CASSGTGQGSYEQYF
>-|TRBJ2-2|TRBV6-5
CASRQGWITGELFF
>few|TRBJ1-5|TRBV7-9
CASSLAGGNQPQHF
>-|TRBJ2-3|TRBV7-2
CASSPGAAGRADTQYF
>-|TRBJ1-5|TRBV19
CASSPQGKGAQHF
>few|TRBJ2-1|TRBV5-4
CASSPEAGARWGEQFF
>-|TRBJ1-1|TRBV5-1
CASSLLQGHVHSTSTEAFF
>-|TRBJ1-5|TRBV19
CASSIGPAGNQPQHF
>-|TRBJ1-3|TRBV21-1
CASSSTPGSGNTIYF
>-|TRBJ1-1|TRBV27
CASSLRPSPPPEAFF
>-|TRBJ2-7|TRBV5-4
CASSRMDRASSYEQYF
>-|TRBJ1-5|TRBV7-2
CASSSQGQDSNQPQHF
>few|TRBJ1-1|TRBV11-2
CASSLRQGVNTEAFF
>-|TRBJ1-4|TRBV14
CASSRSGRTNEKLFF
>-|TRBJ2-7|TRBV7-6
CASSSFSGGAYEQYF
>few|TRBJ1-1|TRBV11-3
CASSLQSGETEAFF
>-|TRBJ2-5|TRBV5-8
CASSLAGFRRTQYF
>-|TRBJ2-2|TRBV4-1
CASSRGGANTGELFF
>-|TRBJ1-2|TRBV5-4
CASSLGQDYPYGYTF
>-|TRBJ1-1|TRBV27
CASSHGGGGTEAFF
>-|TRBJ2-7|TRBV10-1
CASSGTSSGGSYEQYF
>-|TRBJ2-7|TRBV20-1
CSASREPEQYF
>-|TRBJ1-1|TRBV30
CAWSLTVQGDTEAFF
>-|TRBJ1-6|TRBV5-6
CASSPGTGYSSPLHF
>-|TRBJ2-3|TRBV5-8
CASSSRLAGTDTQYF
>-|TRBJ1-2|TRBV18
CASSTGTGGLGYTF
>-|TRBJ2-6|TRBV9
CASSVGLAGASGANVLTF
>-|TRBJ1-2|TRBV7-9
CASSSLSASYTF
>-|TRBJ1-5|TRBV7-2
CASSLERGQPQHF
>-|TRBJ2-3|TRBV7-3
CASSLGLAGGLYF
>few|TRBJ2-1|TRBV15
CATSAHRVEQFF
>-|TRBJ2-7|TRBV7-2
CASSPHRLSYEQYF
>-|TRBJ1-5|TRBV4-1
CASSRQVREEPQHF
>-|TRBJ1-6|TRBV6-1
CASSYVNSPLHF
>-|TRBJ1-1|TRBV18
CASSPIDRGGYTEAFF